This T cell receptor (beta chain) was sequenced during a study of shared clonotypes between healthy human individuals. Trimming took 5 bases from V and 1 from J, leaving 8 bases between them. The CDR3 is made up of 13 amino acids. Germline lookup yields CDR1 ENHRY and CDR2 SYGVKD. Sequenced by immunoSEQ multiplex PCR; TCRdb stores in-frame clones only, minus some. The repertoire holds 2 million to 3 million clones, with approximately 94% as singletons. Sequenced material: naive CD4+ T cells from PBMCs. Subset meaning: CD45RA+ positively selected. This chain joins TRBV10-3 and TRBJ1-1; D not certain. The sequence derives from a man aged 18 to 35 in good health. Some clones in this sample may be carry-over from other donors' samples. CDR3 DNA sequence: TGTGCCATCAGTTCGACGGAGAACACTGAAGCTTTCTTT. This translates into CAISSTENTEAFF.